Shown below are 29 T cell receptor beta chains from a single sample sequenced in a study of T cell responses to AZD1222 COVID-19 vaccine. The repertoire was sequenced with immunoSEQ multiplex PCR; TCRdb's copy has only in-frame clones and lacks some. This repertoire shows over 120,000 clones, roughly 92% found once; its top ten account for approximately 5.4%. This sample comprised peripheral blood, obtained on day 0 of AZD1222 vaccination. Receptors were obtained from an adult in good health.

V gene TRBV6-6 combines with J gene TRBJ2-3; D is undetermined. Germline V gives CDR1 MNHNY, CDR2 SVGAGI (reference sequence). The CDR3 totals 15 residues. V was cut by 0 bases and J by 0 bases, with 7 bases left in between. CDR3 residues: CASSYSAGSTDTQYF. CDR3 DNA sequence: TGTGCCAGCAGTTACTCGGCAGGAAGCACAGATACGCAGTATTTT.

This chain connects TRBV2 to TRBJ1-1; unclear D gene. The CDR3 spans 13 residues. The V end was cut by 7 bases, the J end by 3 bases, with 12 bases between. Germline V gives CDR1 SNHLY, CDR2 FYNNEI. As DNA, the CDR3 is TGTGCCAGCAATCCGGGCGCTTACACTGAAGCTTTCTTT. It yields the protein CASNPGAYTEAFF.

The chain couples TRBV2 to TRBJ1-5, with a possible D match to TRBD1 (5 bases). The germline V and J ends were trimmed by 3 bases and 4 bases, with 10 bases remaining between them. From germline, CDR1 is SNHLY and CDR2 FYNNEI. The CDR3 has 14 amino acids. CDR3 loop: CASSDPGNNQPQHF. In DNA form, the CDR3 reads TGTGCCAGCAGTGATCCAGGGAATAATCAGCCCCAGCATTTT.

This rearrangement joins TRBV6-5 to TRBJ2-5, with TRBD1 matching over 9 bases. V was clipped by 4 bases and J by 5 bases; unmatched bases: 8. From germline, CDR1 is MNHEY and CDR2 SVGAGI. CDR3 length: 15 amino acids. The CDR3: CASSFGQGRGETQYF. CDR3 DNA sequence: TGTGCCAGCAGTTTCGGACAGGGGAGAGGGGAGACCCAGTACTTC.

The V call is TRBV5-1, the J call TRBJ2-7; D unclear. From germline, CDR1 is SGHRS and CDR2 YFSETQ. V dropped 0 bases and J dropped 3 bases, with 1 base sitting between them. This CDR3 contains 11 residues. The CDR3 reads CASSLDYEQYF. The CDR3 DNA follows: TGCGCCAGCAGCTTGGACTACGAGCAGTACTTC. The complete variable domain, with remaining parts taken from reference TRBV5-1 and TRBJ2-7, reads KAGVTQTPRYLIKTRGQQVTLSCSPISGHRSVSWYQQTPGQGLQFLFEYFSETQRNKGNFPGRFSGRQFSNSRSEMNVSTLELGDSALYLCASSLDYEQYFGPGTRLTVT.

The rearrangement joins TRBV24-1 to TRBJ2-7; no reliable D call. V lost 4 bases, J lost 2 bases, and 11 bases lay in between. The germline V gene encodes CDR1 KGHDR and CDR2 SFDVKD. This CDR3 has 14 amino acids. CDR3: CATSEGSETYEQYF. The CDR3 region has the DNA TGTGCCACCAGTGAAGGTTCGGAGACCTACGAGCAGTACTTC.

This chain uses TRBV21-1 with TRBJ1-5; the table's D call of TRBD1 was not tested on the DNA. TRBV21-1 is a listed pseudogene. This CDR3 contains 17 residues. The CDR3 DNA follows: TGTGCCAGCAGCAAATCAGGATTTTTACGGATTAGTCAGCCCCAGCATTTT. Protein product: CASSKSGFLRISQPQHF.

This clone was recorded once. V and J are TRBV12-1 and TRBJ1-5; whether TRBD1, the table's D call, matches the DNA was not checked. TRBV12-1 is a documented pseudogene. The CDR3 loop spans 17 amino acids. The chain's CDR3 is CASTSLARGGSNQPQHF. The CDR3 DNA is TGTGCCAGCACCTCACTTGCTCGAGGGGGCAGCAATCAGCCCCAGCATTTT.

The sample holds one count of this clone. The chain couples TRBV2 to TRBJ2-3, with D possibly being TRBD1 (5 bases). V lost 4 bases and J 2 bases, leaving 7 bases between the germline ends. The CDR3 is 13 amino acids. Germline-derived CDR1 and CDR2 are SNHLY and FYNNEI. This CDR3 reads CASSGQLTDTQYF. The CDR3 DNA reads TGTGCCAGCAGTGGACAGCTCACAGATACGCAGTATTTT.

V usage is TRBV11-2 and J usage is TRBJ1-1; 7 bases match TRBD1. Germline trimming cut 3 bases from V and 5 bases from J; bases unmatched to any gene: 6. This CDR3 comprises 14 residues. From germline, CDR1 is SGHAT and CDR2 FQNNGV. This CDR3 is CASSFTQGVTEAFF. Written as DNA, the CDR3 is TGTGCCAGCAGCTTTACGCAGGGGGTTACTGAAGCTTTCTTT.

This clone was recorded once. This rearrangement joins TRBV28 to TRBJ2-1; a possible D gene is TRBD2 (7 bases). This CDR3 is 15 amino acids long. In germline, CDR1 is MDHEN, CDR2 SYDVKM. V shed 3 bases and J shed 8 bases, with 17 bases lying between them. CDR3: CASSFNSGPGDEQFF. The CDR3, as DNA: TGTGCCAGCAGTTTCAATAGCGGGCCAGGGGATGAGCAGTTCTTC.

The rearrangement links TRBV5-6 to TRBJ1-1; no clear D. V was shortened by 0 bases and J by 1 base, with 4 bases between the two germline ends. Germline CDR1 reads SGHDT; CDR2 reads YYEEEE. CDR3 length: 13 amino acids. The CDR3 DNA sequence: TGTGCCAGCAGCTTGGATTCGAACACTGAAGCTTTCTTT. Translation gives CASSLDSNTEAFF.

This chain connects TRBV5-4 to TRBJ1-3; the D is unclear. The CDR3 consists of 16 residues. The V gene's germline CDR1 is SGHNT and CDR2 YYREEE (reference sequence). V lost 4 bases and J lost 0, with 14 bases in between. CDR3 residues: CASSPEVWDSGNTIYF. The CDR3 DNA is TGTGCCAGCAGCCCGGAGGTTTGGGACTCTGGAAACACCATATATTTT. The full variable domain, in which reference TRBV5-4 and TRBJ1-3 provide the parts outside the CDR3, is ETGVTQSPTHLIKTRGQQVTLRCSSQSGHNTVSWYQQALGQGPQFIFQYYREEENGRGNFPPRFSGLQFPNYSSELNVNALELDDSALYLCASSPEVWDSGNTIYFGEGSWLTVV.

The chain carries TRBV11-2 and TRBJ1-1, with TRBD1 as a possible D gene (6 bases). The ends were cut back, 5 bases at V and 0 bases at J, with 13 bases in the middle. CDR1 is SGHAT and CDR2 is FQNNGV in the germline V gene. CDR3 length: 15 amino acids. CDR3 in amino acids: CASSLRGGMNTEAFF. CDR3 in DNA: TGTGCCAGCAGCCTCCGCGGGGGCATGAACACTGAAGCTTTCTTT.

This chain uses TRBV5-4 with TRBJ2-1; D is uncertain. Germline CDR1 is SGHNT and CDR2 is YYREEE (reference sequence). Trimming shortened V by 3 bases and J by 0 bases, and 10 bases separated the two germline ends. The CDR3 has 15 residues. CDR3 region: CASSSRANSYNEQFF. The CDR3 DNA reads TGTGCCAGCAGCTCTAGGGCCAACTCCTACAATGAGCAGTTCTTC.

The V gene is TRBV7-2, the J gene TRBJ2-5, with D perhaps being TRBD1 or TRBD2 (5 bases each). CDR1 is SGHTA, CDR2 FQGNSA, per germline. The CDR3 extends over 14 amino acids. V shed 5 bases and J shed 1 base, with 11 bases lying between them. Written as DNA, the CDR3 is TGTGCCAGCAGCCTGGGACGGCTCCAAGAGACCCAGTACTTC. Amino acids: CASSLGRLQETQYF.

This chain joins TRBV27 and TRBJ1-5; 7 nucleotides line up with TRBD1. Losses at the gene ends were 5 bases for V and 1 base for J; bases not matched to a gene: 5. The CDR3 runs to 15 residues. In germline, CDR1 is MNHEY, CDR2 SMNVEV (reference sequence). The CDR3 nucleotides read TGTGCCAGCAGTGACAGGGACCCCAGCAATCAGCCCCAGCATTTT. Translation: CASSDRDPSNQPQHF.

In regard to this clone: The sample holds other DNA sequences that translate to the same CDR3. This chain links TRBV20-1 with TRBJ1-2; D is unclear. There are 11 residues in the CDR3. Germline values: CDR1 DFQATT, CDR2 SNEGSKA (reference sequence). The V end was cut by 6 bases, the J end by 5 bases, with 10 bases between. The CDR3 DNA reads as TGCAGTGCCTCGTCCGGTTATGGCTACACCTTC. Translation gives CSASSGYGYTF.

The chain links TRBV6-5 to TRBJ1-5; D gene unclear. CDR1 is MNHEY, CDR2 SVGAGI, per germline. This CDR3 contains 15 residues. V dropped 2 bases and J dropped 0 bases, with 8 bases sitting between them. This chain's CDR3 is CASSYGQNSNQPQHF. CDR3 DNA sequence: TGTGCCAGCAGTTACGGGCAGAATAGCAATCAGCCCCAGCATTTT.

This rearrangement joins TRBV7-9 to TRBJ2-5; D tentatively reads TRBD1 or TRBD2 (5 bases each). Per the germline V gene, CDR1 is SEHNR and CDR2 is FQNEAQ (reference sequence). The CDR3 has 16 amino acids. The V and J ends lost 2 bases and 2 bases respectively, with 15 bases between them. The CDR3: CASSLRGDAPQETQYF. The CDR3 nucleotides read TGTGCCAGCAGCTTACGAGGGGACGCGCCGCAAGAGACCCAGTACTTC.

The chain couples TRBV6-5 to TRBJ2-3; 9 nucleotides match TRBD1. The trim removed 10 bases at V and 4 bases at J, leaving 9 bases unmatched. Germline lookup yields CDR1 MNHEY and CDR2 SVGAGI. The CDR3 runs 14 residues. The CDR3 spells CATGADRGPDTQYF. CDR3 nucleotides: TGTGCCACTGGGGCGGACAGGGGCCCAGATACGCAGTATTTT.

The chain employs TRBV10-3 and TRBJ2-1, with 9 positions matching TRBD2. This CDR3 has 16 residues. V was pared by 0 bases and J by 5 bases, with 5 bases of the junction left unmatched. CDR1 and CDR2 from the germline V gene are ENHRY and SYGVKD. CDR3 protein: CAISESASGGNNEQFF. The CDR3 region has the DNA TGTGCCATCAGTGAGTCTGCCAGCGGGGGGAACAATGAGCAGTTCTTC.

The chain uses TRBV25-1 and TRBJ1-1; D call uncertain. This CDR3 region has 13 residues. The V end lost 4 bases, the J end lost 0 bases, and 6 bases lay between the germline ends. In germline, CDR1 is MGHDK, CDR2 SYGVNS. The CDR3 loop is CASSGSLNTEAFF. Here the CDR3 DNA reads TGTGCCAGCAGTGGCTCATTGAACACTGAAGCTTTCTTT.

CDR3 residues: CASSLVSEKLFF. The CDR3 DNA reads as TGTGCCAGCAGCTTAGTCTCTGAAAAACTGTTTTTT. The gene calls are TRBV11-2 and TRBJ1-4; no firm D call. The V gene lost 1 base and the J gene lost 7 bases, with 4 bases spanning the gap. The CDR3 is made up of 12 amino acids. Germline CDR1 reads SGHAT; CDR2 reads FQNNGV.

This chain links TRBV28 with TRBJ1-1; a possible D gene is TRBD1 (6 bases). This CDR3 has 15 residues. V lost 5 bases, J lost 1 base, and 14 bases lay in between. CDR1 and CDR2 (germline): MDHEN, SYDVKM. DNA for the CDR3: TGTGCCAGCAGTCAAGGAGGGGGGAAGAACACTGAAGCTTTCTTT. The encoded protein is CASSQGGGKNTEAFF.

The chain joins TRBV10-1 to TRBJ2-1; D possibly corresponds to TRBD1 (6 bases). CDR3 length equals 13 residues. Germline CDR1 WNHNN, CDR2 SYGVQD (reference sequence). The V end lost 4 bases, the J end lost 8 bases, and 12 bases lay between the germline ends. CDR3 DNA sequence: TGCGCCAGCAGTGGTCAGGGGTTCTATGAGCAGTTCTTC. Protein sequence: CASSGQGFYEQFF.

The chain combines TRBV3-1 (or the pseudogene TRBV3-2) with TRBJ1-4; D is perhaps TRBD1 (6 bases). Trimming stripped 4 bases from V and 6 bases from J, with 12 bases between. The germline V gene encodes CDR1 LGHDT and CDR2 YNNKEL (reference sequence). There are 14 residues in the CDR3. This chain's CDR3 is CASSPDSRDEKLFF. CDR3 nucleotides: TGTGCCAGCAGCCCGGACAGCAGGGATGAAAAACTGTTTTTT.

J is TRBJ2-7 and V is TRBV10-3; 14 bases map to TRBD2. This CDR3 region has 17 residues. Germline V gives CDR1 ENHRY, CDR2 SYGVKD. The V gene end was trimmed by 0 bases and the J gene end by 5 bases; junction bases not matched to a gene: 6. The CDR3 here is CAISESGTSGSTHEQYF. CDR3 DNA: TGTGCCATCAGTGAGTCGGGGACTAGCGGGAGCACCCACGAGCAGTACTTC.

The chain couples TRBV10-2 to TRBJ1-2; D uncertain. Trimming shortened V by 8 bases and J by 2 bases, and 18 bases separated the two germline ends. CDR3 length: 15 amino acids. Germline V gene data show CDR1 as WSHSY and CDR2 as SAAADI. The CDR3 spells CASRPAGETNYGYTF. The CDR3 DNA sequence: TGCGCCAGCCGTCCGGCCGGTGAGACGAACTATGGCTACACCTTC.